Described below is a single T cell receptor beta chain sequence and its context. In the original processing: The authors estimated nucleated cell counts from reference gene primer amplification. Sequenced by immunoSEQ multiplex PCR; TCRdb stores in-frame clones only, minus some. V, J and clone size are those of that table, while D and trimming were read from the DNA. The table has 32,000 or so clones, around 90% seen once. This sample stems from a study of blood T cell repertoires in COVID-19. About the research overall: COVID-19 samples from acute and convalescent phases originated in the United States, Italy and Spain. PBMCs, B-cell-depleted T cells, or T cells were the source of the cDNA or gDNA that made up the material.

The V end was cut by 0 bases, the J end by 6 bases, with 19 bases between. The CDR3 length is 16 residues. CDR1 is SGHRS, CDR2 YFSETQ, per germline. The sequenced material came from peripheral blood. The TCR sequence derives from a man aged 45 to 65 with active or convalescent COVID-19. The chain employs TRBV5-1 and TRBJ2-7; D may be TRBD2 (7 bases). CDR3 amino acids: CASSLGGGADLSEQYF. The CDR3 nucleotides are TGCGCCAGCAGCTTGGGTGGGGGGGCCGACTTATCCGAGCAGTACTTC.